This record covers a single TCR beta chain. Its antigen is still unknown. Time point described: week 11, during vaccination. A 20-mer mutant IDH1 peptide at 300 ug was injected subcutaneously with topical imiquimod. This sample is part of a study of a mutant IDH1 vaccine in newly diagnosed glioma. The study's findings and limits: Vaccination induced immune responses in roughly 93% of patients.

CDR3 size: 15 residues. Unmatched junction bases numbered 7, after V lost 6 bases and J lost 2 bases. Germline lookup yields CDR1 MNHEY and CDR2 SVGAGI. TCRdb's table, derived via immunoSEQ multiplex PCR, lists solely in-frame clones and lacks some. This sample has about 52,000 clones, with roughly 91% found just once. The sample in question was PBMCs, obtained from a glioma patient whose treatment included an IDH1 peptide vaccine. The chain carries TRBV6-5 and TRBJ2-7, with 10 nucleotides matching TRBD2. The clonotype comes from a man in his forties or fifties with glioma. DNA for the CDR3: TGTGCCAGCAGAACCCCGAGCGGGAGGGCCTACGAGCAGTACTTC. Its protein is CASRTPSGRAYEQYF.